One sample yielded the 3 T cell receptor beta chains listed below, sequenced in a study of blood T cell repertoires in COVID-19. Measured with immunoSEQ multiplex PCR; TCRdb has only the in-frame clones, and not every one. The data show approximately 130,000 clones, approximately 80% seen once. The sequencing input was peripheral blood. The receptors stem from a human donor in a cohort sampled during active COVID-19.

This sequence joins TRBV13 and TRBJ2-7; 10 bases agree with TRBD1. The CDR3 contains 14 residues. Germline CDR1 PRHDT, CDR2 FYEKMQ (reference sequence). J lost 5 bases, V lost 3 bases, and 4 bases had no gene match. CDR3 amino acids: CASSFRDRGHEQYF. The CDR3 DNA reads TGTGCCAGCAGCTTCCGGGACAGGGGTCACGAGCAGTACTTC.

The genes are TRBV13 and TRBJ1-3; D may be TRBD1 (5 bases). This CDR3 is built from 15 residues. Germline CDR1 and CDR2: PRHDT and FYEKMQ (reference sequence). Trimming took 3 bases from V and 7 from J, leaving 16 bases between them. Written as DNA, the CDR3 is TGTGCCAGCAGCTTGCGGAGGGGAGCCGGGAACACCATATATTTT. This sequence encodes CASSLRRGAGNTIYF.

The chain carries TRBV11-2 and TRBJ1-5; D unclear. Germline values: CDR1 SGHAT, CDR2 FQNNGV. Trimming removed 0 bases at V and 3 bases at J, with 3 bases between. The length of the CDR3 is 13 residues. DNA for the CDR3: TGTGCCAGCAGCTTAGACGTCAATCAGCCCCAGCATTTT. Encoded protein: CASSLDVNQPQHF.